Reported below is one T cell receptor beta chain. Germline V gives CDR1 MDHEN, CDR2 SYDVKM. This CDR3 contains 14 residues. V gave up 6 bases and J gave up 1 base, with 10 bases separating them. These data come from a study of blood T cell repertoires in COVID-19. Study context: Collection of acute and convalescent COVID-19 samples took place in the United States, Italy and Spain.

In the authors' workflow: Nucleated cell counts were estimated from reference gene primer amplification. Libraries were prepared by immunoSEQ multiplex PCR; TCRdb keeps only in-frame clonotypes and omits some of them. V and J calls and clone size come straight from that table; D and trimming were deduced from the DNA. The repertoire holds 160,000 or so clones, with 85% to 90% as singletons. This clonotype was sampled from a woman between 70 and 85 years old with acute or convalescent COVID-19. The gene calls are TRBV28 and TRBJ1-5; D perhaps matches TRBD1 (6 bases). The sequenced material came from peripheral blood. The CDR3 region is CASRHRESNQPQHF. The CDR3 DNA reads TGTGCCAGCAGACACAGGGAGAGCAATCAGCCCCAGCATTTT.